What follows are 29 T cell receptor beta chains derived from one specimen sequenced in a study of sequential checkpoint blockade in melanoma. Treatment specified: randomized to nivolumab then ipilimumab (arm A) or the reverse (arm B). TCRdb's table, derived via immunoSEQ multiplex PCR, lists solely in-frame clones and lacks some. The repertoire holds roughly 30,000 clones, with 80% to 90% as singletons. Here the sequenced sample was CD8+ T cells sorted from blood (inferred from file names), taken from a patient given nivolumab and ipilimumab in sequence. The receptors originated from a human donor with melanoma.

This clone was counted once. The chain uses TRBV4-1 and TRBJ2-5; maybe TRBD1 (6 bases). With 0 bases removed from V and 5 bases from J, the gap between germline ends came to 10 bases. Germline-derived CDR1 and CDR2 are MGHRA and YSYEKL. This CDR3 spans 14 amino acids. CDR3 coding DNA: TGCGCCAGCAGCCAAGAGACAGGCCCCGAGACCCAGTACTTC. Protein: CASSQETGPETQYF.

The V call is TRBV28, the J call TRBJ2-2; 9 bases are a match to TRBD2. CDR3 length equals 17 residues. The junction had 12 bases not matched to a gene; V was cut back by 7 bases and J by 3 bases. Germline assignment: CDR1 MDHEN and CDR2 SYDVKM. This chain's CDR3 is CASTPRLAEPHTGELFF. CDR3 coding DNA: TGTGCCAGCACTCCGAGACTAGCGGAACCCCACACCGGGGAGCTGTTTTTT.

This clone has more than one count but fewer than ten. This chain joins TRBV4-3 and TRBJ1-3, with D maybe TRBD1 (5 bases). Germline values: CDR1 LGHNA, CDR2 YSLEER. Trimming cost V 1 base and J 5 bases, with 18 bases left between them. This CDR3 is 17 amino acids long. CDR3 bases: TGCGCCAGCAGCCAAGGGTCGGCAGGGTCGTTTAGAAACACCATATATTTT. Translating it yields CASSQGSAGSFRNTIYF.

The V call is TRBV5-8, the J call TRBJ1-6; 7 bases are a match to TRBD1. Germline lookup yields CDR1 SGHTS and CDR2 YDEGEE. The CDR3 covers 15 residues. V shed 4 bases, J shed 7 bases, and the junction held 8 bases outside the gene matches. The CDR3 loop is CASSEGQWGNSPLHF. CDR3 in DNA: TGTGCCAGCAGCGAGGGACAGTGGGGAAATTCACCCCTCCACTTT.

This clone occurred once. The rearrangement links TRBV28 to TRBJ2-3; 12 nucleotides agree with TRBD2. V lost 3 bases, J lost 3 bases, and 7 bases stayed unmatched. The germline V gene encodes CDR1 MDHEN and CDR2 SYDVKM. This CDR3 comprises 17 residues. CDR3 residues: CASSLRTSGVGTDTQYF. In nucleotides, the CDR3 is TGTGCCAGCAGTTTGAGGACTAGCGGGGTAGGTACAGATACGCAGTATTTT.

The J gene is TRBJ2-1, the V gene TRBV7-8, with TRBD1 matching 9 bases. V lost 3 bases to trimming and J lost 0 bases; unmatched junction nucleotides: 6. CDR3 size: 17 residues. The germline gives CDR1 SGHVS, CDR2 FQNEAQ. CDR3 residues: CASSFTGGLSSYNEQFF. The CDR3 region has the DNA TGTGCCAGCAGCTTTACAGGGGGCCTAAGCTCCTACAATGAGCAGTTCTTC.

The CDR3 here is CASSPGASGRGNEQFF. The CDR3 nucleotides are TGCGCCAGCAGCCCGGGGGCTAGCGGGAGGGGTAATGAGCAGTTCTTC. V usage is TRBV5-1 and J usage is TRBJ2-1; 12 bases fit TRBD2. Germline-derived CDR1 and CDR2 are SGHRS and YFSETQ. The CDR3 totals 16 residues. Trimming removed 4 bases from V and 7 bases from J; junction bases left unmatched: 9.

The chain joins TRBV11-2 to TRBJ2-1, with a tentative D call TRBD1 (6 bases). Germline V gene data show CDR1 as SGHAT and CDR2 as FQNNGV. CDR3 length: 14 residues. The V end lost 3 bases, the J end lost 4 bases, and 10 bases lay between the germline ends. DNA for the CDR3: TGTGCCAGCAGCTTCGGACAGTTATACAATGAGCAGTTCTTC. Its translation is CASSFGQLYNEQFF.

The chain recombines TRBV12-2 with TRBJ2-7; no check of the table's D call, TRBD2, against the DNA was made. TRBV12-2 is shown as a pseudogene. This CDR3 comprises 19 residues. This CDR3 reads CASRLATSFDGSGPYEQYF. CDR3 in DNA: TGTGCAAGTCGCTTAGCGACCTCTTTTGACGGGAGTGGGCCCTACGAGCAGTACTTC.

The chain joins TRBV14 to TRBJ2-2, with a tentative D call TRBD1 (5 bases). CDR1 is SGHDN and CDR2 is FVKESK in the germline V gene. The CDR3 has 17 amino acids. With 1 base removed from V and 1 base from J, the gap between germline ends came to 13 bases. DNA of the CDR3: TGTGCCAGCAGCCAAGTGCTGAGCCAGGGGAACACCGGGGAGCTGTTTTTT. Protein product: CASSQVLSQGNTGELFF. The whole variable domain, remainder taken from reference TRBV14 and TRBJ2-2, is EAGVTQFPSHSVIEKGQTVTLRCDPISGHDNLYWYRRVMGKEIKFLLHFVKESKQDESGMPNNRFLAERTGGTYSTLKVQPAELEDSGVYFCASSQVLSQGNTGELFFGEGSRLTVL.

The chain employs TRBV28 and TRBJ1-5, with D unclear. Trimming cost V 7 bases and J 2 bases, with 12 bases left between them. The CDR3 loop spans 14 amino acids. The germline gives CDR1 MDHEN, CDR2 SYDVKM. The CDR3, as DNA: TGTGCCAGCAACCCGGACTCCCGCAATCAGCCCCAGCATTTT. This sequence encodes CASNPDSRNQPQHF.

Concerning this clone: Germline is not matched at one junction end, which may reflect a read error. The V and J genes are TRBV7-8 and TRBJ1-1, with TRBD1 identical over 8 bases. The length of the CDR3 is 16 residues. CDR1 and CDR2 from the germline V gene are SGHVS and FQNEAQ. The CDR3 sequence is CVSSLTGAGMNTEAFF. The DNA of the CDR3 is TGTGTCAGCAGCTTGACAGGGGCGGGGATGAACACTGAAGCTTTCTTT. Drawing the rest from reference TRBV7-8 and TRBJ1-1, the complete variable domain is GAGVSQSPRYKVAKRGQDVALRCDPISGHVSLFWYQQALGQGPEFLTYFQNEAQLDKSGLPSDRFFAERPEGSVSTLKIQRTQQEDSAVYLCVSSLTGAGMNTEAFFGQGTRLTVV.

The V and J genes are TRBV7-8 and TRBJ2-7; a weak D match, TRBD1 (6 bases). CDR3 length: 15 amino acids. CDR1 and CDR2 (germline): SGHVS, FQNEAQ. V lost 5 bases and J 2 bases, leaving 16 bases between the germline ends. As DNA, the CDR3 is TGTGCCAGCAGCGTTGACACCGGGACAACCTACGAGCAGTACTTC. As protein: CASSVDTGTTYEQYF.

In its sample, this clone was seen a few times. The rearrangement uses TRBV7-8 and TRBJ1-2; D is undetermined. The CDR3 spans 12 residues. Between the trimmed V and J ends, which lost 3 bases and 7 bases, there was a span of 9 bases. Germline CDR1 and CDR2: SGHVS and FQNEAQ. The CDR3 DNA reads TGTGCCAGCAGCTTTTACAACGTTGGCTACACCTTC. Protein sequence: CASSFYNVGYTF.

The chain combines TRBV4-3 with TRBJ2-7; the D gene is possibly TRBD2 (6 bases). V lost 3 bases and J 5 bases, leaving 17 bases between the germline ends. Germline CDR1 and CDR2: LGHNA and YSLEER. This CDR3 is built from 15 residues. The CDR3 reads CASSQSDLARNEQYF. The CDR3, as DNA: TGCGCCAGCAGCCAGTCGGATCTAGCGAGGAACGAGCAGTACTTC.

The chain employs TRBV2 and TRBJ2-1; TRBD1 matches at 9 bases. V lost 10 bases to trimming and J lost 2 bases; unmatched junction nucleotides: 3. This CDR3 is built from 13 residues. The germline CDR1 and CDR2 sequences are SNHLY and FYNNEI. CDR3 DNA sequence: TGTGCCACCGGGACAGGGCCCTACAATGAGCAGTTCTTC. Translating gives CATGTGPYNEQFF.

Of note for this clone: The junction and the germline gene differ at one end; a read error may be behind it. The chain uses TRBV5-6 and TRBJ1-5, with 7 positions matching TRBD1. The CDR3 has 17 amino acids. Per germline, CDR1 SGHDT and CDR2 YYEEEE. The DNA of the CDR3 is TGTGCCAGCAGCCACTACCGAGGGGGCACATATTGGCAGCCCCAGCATTTC. Its protein product is CASSHYRGGTYWQPQHF.

The chain couples TRBV18 to TRBJ2-7; 9 bases agree with TRBD1. The CDR3 length is 15 residues. V lost 3 bases, J lost 1 base, and 4 bases stayed unmatched. Per the germline V gene, CDR1 is KGHSH and CDR2 is LQKENI. The CDR3 region is CASSPRDRVSYEQYF. The CDR3 bases are TGTGCCAGCTCACCCCGGGACAGGGTATCCTACGAGCAGTACTTC.

CDR3 residues: CAIRGEGGYEQYF. In nucleotides, the CDR3 is TGTGCCATCAGGGGAGAGGGGGGGTACGAGCAGTACTTC. This chain links TRBV10-3 with TRBJ2-7; weak D call: TRBD2 (7 bases). Germline CDR1 and CDR2: ENHRY and SYGVKD. The CDR3 has 13 residues. Trimming took 6 bases from V and 4 from J, leaving 13 bases between them.

V usage is TRBV5-1 and J usage is TRBJ2-7; 11 nucleotides align to TRBD2. This CDR3 has 16 residues. Germline loops: CDR1 SGHRS, CDR2 YFSETQ. J gave up 2 bases and V 5 bases, and 9 bases lay outside the gene matches. CDR3 sequence reads: CASRGGLAESPYEQYF. CDR3 nucleotides: TGCGCCAGCAGAGGGGGACTAGCGGAAAGCCCCTACGAGCAGTACTTC.

In its sample, this clone was seen a few times. The same CDR3 arises from other DNA sequences in this sample as well. The chain is built from TRBV28 and TRBJ2-2; 8 positions match TRBD1. Germline V gene sequence: CDR1 MDHEN, CDR2 SYDVKM. The junction had 3 bases not matched to a gene; V was cut back by 4 bases and J by 5 bases. CDR3 size: 14 residues. The CDR3 loop is CASSSTGGTGELFF. The CDR3 DNA reads TGTGCCAGCAGTTCAACAGGGGGTACCGGGGAGCTGTTTTTT.

This clone was observed once. J is TRBJ1-1 and V is TRBV5-6; a weak D match, TRBD1 (5 bases). The CDR3 consists of 13 residues. V lost 4 bases, J lost 1 base, and 8 bases lay in between. Germline CDR1 is SGHDT and CDR2 is YYEEEE. This CDR3 is CASSPDTNTEAFF. CDR3 coding DNA: TGTGCCAGCAGCCCGGACACGAACACTGAAGCTTTCTTT.

This chain links TRBV7-9 with TRBJ2-2, with TRBD1 matching 10 bases. The CDR3 totals 15 residues. The germline V gene encodes CDR1 SEHNR and CDR2 FQNEAQ (reference sequence). Unmatched junction bases numbered 9, after V lost 8 bases and J lost 6 bases. The CDR3 DNA follows: TGTGCCAGCGGCGGACAGGGGGTGGACTCCGGGGAGCTGTTTTTT. This sequence encodes CASGGQGVDSGELFF.

The V and J genes are TRBV19 and TRBJ1-5; D perhaps matches TRBD1 (5 bases). Germline V gene data show CDR1 as LNHDA and CDR2 as SQIVND (reference sequence). The CDR3 contains 16 residues. Trimming cost V 5 bases and J 0 bases, with 14 bases left between them. The CDR3 protein is CASSEVQEISNQPQHF. In DNA, the CDR3 is TGTGCCAGTAGTGAGGTACAGGAAATTAGCAATCAGCCCCAGCATTTT.

This clone came up a few times. The chain has TRBV5-4 and TRBJ2-1, with 7 nucleotides matching TRBD2. This CDR3 has 14 residues. Germline V gene lookup returns CDR1 SGHNT and CDR2 YYREEE (reference sequence). With 4 bases clipped from V and 8 bases from J, the junction kept 9 bases outside the gene matches. This chain's CDR3 is CASSPGWGGYEQFF. The CDR3 DNA follows: TGTGCCAGCAGCCCTGGGTGGGGGGGGTATGAGCAGTTCTTC. The whole variable domain, filled in from reference TRBV5-4 and TRBJ2-1, reads ETGVTQSPTHLIKTRGQQVTLRCSSQSGHNTVSWYQQALGQGPQFIFQYYREEENGRGNFPPRFSGLQFPNYSSELNVNALELDDSALYLCASSPGWGGYEQFFGPGTRLTVL.

This chain connects TRBV25-1 to TRBJ2-7; D perhaps matches TRBD2 (6 bases). The germline V gene encodes CDR1 MGHDK and CDR2 SYGVNS. The CDR3 consists of 13 residues. V was trimmed by 4 bases and J by 5 bases, leaving 12 bases between them. The CDR3 is CASSGAGFHEQYF. The CDR3 coding sequence is TGTGCCAGCAGTGGAGCGGGTTTCCACGAGCAGTACTTC.

The chain couples TRBV6-5 to TRBJ1-1, with 7 positions matching TRBD1. Per germline, CDR1 MNHEY and CDR2 SVGAGI. This CDR3 spans 15 amino acids. Losses at the gene ends were 2 bases for V and 4 bases for J; bases not matched to a gene: 7. CDR3 sequence reads: CASSYVLQGTTEAFF. DNA for the CDR3: TGTGCCAGCAGTTACGTACTACAGGGGACCACTGAAGCTTTCTTT.

The chain is built from TRBV5-4 and TRBJ2-7; 7 bases fit TRBD1. Trimming cost V 3 bases and J 6 bases; bases outside gene matches: 3. Germline-derived CDR1 and CDR2 are SGHNT and YYREEE (reference sequence). The CDR3 spans 12 residues. As DNA, the CDR3 is TGTGCCAGCAGCTACGGACAGGTCGAGCAGTACTTC. It is translated as CASSYGQVEQYF.

The chain uses TRBV5-4 and TRBJ2-5; D is perhaps TRBD2 (5 bases). The J call may be in error: the DNA end matches TRBJ2-7 better. Germline V lookup: CDR1 SGHNT, CDR2 YYREEE (reference sequence). The CDR3 spans 16 residues. Here the CDR3 reads CASSLLTSYTTYEQYF. Here the CDR3 DNA reads TGTGCCAGCAGCCTCCTAACTAGTTACACTACCTACGAGCAGTACTTC.